Shown below are 17 T cell receptor beta chains from a single sample sequenced in a study of T cell responses to AZD1222 COVID-19 vaccine. Here immunoSEQ multiplex PCR was the method, and the copy in TCRdb shows in-frame clones only, minus some. This table holds roughly 69,000 clones, over 70% found once. Sequenced material: peripheral blood, taken 28 days after the second AZD1222 dose. These receptors all come from an adult who received the AZD1222 COVID-19 vaccine.

This chain connects TRBV19 to TRBJ1-1, with 7 bases identical to TRBD1. V was clipped by 4 bases and J by 5 bases; unmatched bases: 4. In germline, CDR1 is LNHDA, CDR2 SQIVND (reference sequence). This CDR3 spans 13 amino acids. The CDR3 loop is CASSNRGGTEAFF. DNA for the CDR3: TGTGCCAGTAGTAACAGGGGCGGGACTGAAGCTTTCTTT.

This clone was recorded once. The V gene is TRBV19, the J gene TRBJ2-2; D may be TRBD2 (6 bases). Germline lookup yields CDR1 LNHDA and CDR2 SQIVND (reference sequence). V gave up 1 base and J gave up 4 bases, with 16 bases separating them. The CDR3 sequence is 17 residues long. DNA for the CDR3: TGTGCCAGTAGTATAGGGTCAGGAGGGGCGAGCACCGGGGAGCTGTTTTTT. It is translated as CASSIGSGGASTGELFF.

The chain combines TRBV5-6 with TRBJ1-2; 7 bases are a match to TRBD1. V shed 4 bases, J shed 4 bases, and the junction held 13 bases outside the gene matches. Germline assignment: CDR1 SGHDT and CDR2 YYEEEE. This CDR3 is 16 amino acids long. CDR3 loop: CASSLGQAQTTYGYTF. The CDR3 DNA follows: TGTGCCAGCAGCCTAGGACAGGCTCAAACTACCTATGGCTACACCTTC.

The chain couples TRBV7-2 to TRBJ2-3; D gene ambiguous. The ends were cut back, 8 bases at V and 4 bases at J, with 16 bases in the middle. The germline V gene has CDR1 SGHTA and CDR2 FQGNSA. This CDR3 has 14 residues. The CDR3 spells CASSRLQSADTQYF. The CDR3 DNA reads as TGTGCCAGCTCGCGACTCCAAAGCGCAGATACGCAGTATTTT.

The genes are TRBV15 and TRBJ2-3; possibly TRBD2 for D (7 bases). Deletions cut 6 bases from V and 4 bases from J, with 26 bases between. The CDR3 runs 18 residues. Germline V gene lookup returns CDR1 LNHNV and CDR2 YYDKDF (reference sequence). In nucleotides, the CDR3 is TGTGCCACCAGAAAAGGGGAGAGGGTAGGGGGGGCCCCAGATACGCAGTATTTT. Translating gives CATRKGERVGGAPDTQYF.

This chain connects TRBV10-3 to TRBJ2-5; 13 positions agree with TRBD2. Looked up from germline, CDR1 is ENHRY and CDR2 is SYGVKD. The J segment lost 5 bases and the V segment lost 0 bases, leaving 0 bases of the junction unmatched. This CDR3 is built from 15 residues. CDR3 DNA sequence: TGTGCCATCAGTGAGTCGACTAGCGGGGGGGAGACCCAGTACTTC. It codes for CAISESTSGGETQYF.

This chain joins TRBV12-2 and TRBJ1-2. TRBV12-2 represents a pseudogene. The length of the CDR3 is 16 residues. The CDR3 is CASRPFVAVLHYGYTF. The CDR3 DNA reads as TGTGCAAGTCGCCCCTTTGTGGCAGTACTCCACTATGGCTACACCTTC.

The V gene is TRBV28, the J gene TRBJ2-4, with D perhaps given as TRBD1 or TRBD2 (5 bases each). This CDR3 region has 13 residues. V shed 7 bases and J shed 7 bases, with 14 bases lying between them. Germline CDR1 reads MDHEN; CDR2 reads SYDVKM. The CDR3 coding sequence is TGTGCCAGCACCGCTCGGGGCATGAACATTCAGTACTTC. It specifies CASTARGMNIQYF.

This rearrangement joins TRBV7-8 to TRBJ1-1; TRBD1 matches at 8 bases. V was clipped by 0 bases and J by 7 bases; unmatched bases: 13. CDR3 length equals 17 residues. Germline values: CDR1 SGHVS, CDR2 FQNEAQ. DNA for the CDR3: TGTGCCAGCAGCTTAGCGGGGGGGCAGGGGGCTATCGGTGAAGCTTTCTTT. Protein product: CASSLAGGQGAIGEAFF.

The chain carries TRBV11-3 and TRBJ2-5; 10 bases match TRBD1. The length of the CDR3 is 17 residues. Germline CDR1 and CDR2: SGHNT and YENEEA. V trimming: 1 base; J trimming: 1 base; junction bases outside the gene matches: 6. CDR3 DNA: TGTGCCAGCAGCTTAGGACAGGGGGCCCTTCCCCAAGAGACCCAGTACTTC. This gives the protein CASSLGQGALPQETQYF.

CDR3: CASSYGTGAGNEQFF. The CDR3 bases are TGTGCCAGCAGTTACGGGACAGGGGCTGGCAATGAGCAGTTCTTC. The chain employs TRBV6-5 and TRBJ2-1; 10 nucleotides agree with TRBD1. Losses at the gene ends were 2 bases for V and 6 bases for J; bases not matched to a gene: 4. This CDR3 has 15 residues. Germline assignment: CDR1 MNHEY and CDR2 SVGAGI.

The chain employs TRBV24-1 and TRBJ1-5; 8 positions match TRBD1. The trim removed 4 bases at V and 8 bases at J, leaving 27 bases unmatched. CDR1 KGHDR and CDR2 SFDVKD come from the germline V gene. The CDR3 has 21 residues. The CDR3 nucleotides are TGTGCCACCAGTGAGACGGACAGGGCATCCCCTAATCGGTCTTATTGGGAGCCCCAGCATTTT. Amino acids: CATSETDRASPNRSYWEPQHF.

The CDR3 nucleotides are TGTGCCAGCAGCCAGACTAGCGGGGGGGATACGCAGTATTTT. The encoded protein is CASSQTSGGDTQYF. The genes are TRBV3-1 (or the pseudogene TRBV3-2) and TRBJ2-3; 13 nucleotides line up with TRBD2. The CDR3 length is 14 residues. After removal of 3 bases from V and 6 bases from J, the junction contained 0 bases not matched to a gene. Germline values: CDR1 LGHDT, CDR2 YNNKEL (reference sequence).

This clone was recorded a few times. V usage is TRBV24-1 and J usage is TRBJ1-1; D uncertain. Trimming left V 1 base short and J 6 bases short, with 14 bases between. The CDR3 covers 15 residues. From germline, CDR1 is KGHDR and CDR2 SFDVKD. The CDR3 nucleotides read TGTGCCACCAGTGATTTACCAGTACTCTCGCCTGAAGCTTTCTTT. Protein: CATSDLPVLSPEAFF.

This chain links TRBV7-8 with TRBJ2-7, with a possible D match to TRBD1 (5 bases). CDR3 length: 14 residues. In germline, CDR1 is SGHVS, CDR2 FQNEAQ. Trimming cost V 7 bases and J 2 bases, with 15 bases left between them. Here the CDR3 reads CASTSLDRPYEQYF. CDR3 DNA sequence: TGTGCCAGCACCTCGCTAGACAGACCCTACGAGCAGTACTTC.

The chain carries TRBV6-1 and TRBJ2-7, with TRBD1 matching 10 bases. Germline lookup yields CDR1 MNHNS and CDR2 SASEGT. The CDR3 length is 15 residues. V lost 2 bases to trimming and J lost 2 bases; unmatched junction nucleotides: 3. The DNA of the CDR3 is TGTGCCAGCAGTGAACGGGGGACAGGGGCCTACGAGCAGTACTTC. It encodes CASSERGTGAYEQYF.

CDR3 nucleotides: TGTGCCAGCAGCCCATCAGGGACTAGCGGTCCCACAGATACGCAGTATTTT. Translating it yields CASSPSGTSGPTDTQYF. The chain uses TRBV7-2 and TRBJ2-3; 11 bases line up with TRBD2. The CDR3 length is 17 residues. Germline CDR1 and CDR2: SGHTA and FQGNSA. The ends lost 5 bases at V and 2 bases at J; junction bases unmatched: 9. Looking up the rest from reference TRBV7-2 and TRBJ2-3 gives the full variable domain: GAGVSQSPSNKVTEKGKDVELRCDPISGHTALYWYRQSLGQGLEFLIYFQGNSAPDKSGLPSDRFSAERTGGSVSTLTIQRTQQEDSAVYLCASSPSGTSGPTDTQYFGPGTRLTVL.